The clone carrying this T cell receptor (beta chain) is labeled as large. The data belong to a study of T cells in localized non-small cell lung cancer. Trimming left V 1 base short and J 1 base short, with 14 bases between. The CDR3 is made up of 16 amino acids. Germline CDR1 reads SGHNT; CDR2 reads YENEEA. The table came from immunoSEQ multiplex PCR; TCRdb's copy has only in-frame clones and leaves some out. The sample has about 1,800 clones, about 19% seen once. The rearrangement joins TRBV11-3 to TRBJ2-7; no reliable D call. Sequences were derived from lung tumor tissue, sampled before any cancer treatment. This receptor was obtained from a male donor aged 60 or older with stage I lung adenocarcinoma. CDR3 nucleotides: TGTGCCAGCAGCTTAGGCCACTACAGCGTATCCTACGAGCAGTACTTC. It yields the protein CASSLGHYSVSYEQYF.